A single sample is the source of the 25 T cell receptor beta chains below, sequenced in a study of T cells in Graves' hyperthyroidism and ophthalmopathy. TCR beta CDR3 region amplification was performed from RNA transcripts. During a first-round RT-PCR of the TCR CDR3, the HTBI primer set was used. Each CDR3 protein gets one entry after TCRdb re-called the multiplex PCR reads with MiXCR. The profile shows around 240,000 distinct CDR3 sequences, approximately 15% of them singletons. Sequencing was done on a sample of blood. The receptors were gathered from a middle-aged woman with Graves' hyperthyroidism that later progressed to Graves' ophthalmopathy.

The rearrangement uses TRBV20-1 and TRBJ2-7, with D perhaps matching TRBD1 or TRBD2 (6 bases each). V was pared by 0 bases and J by 0 bases, with 12 bases between. CDR3 length equals 15 residues. Germline assignment: CDR1 DFQATT and CDR2 SNEGSKA (reference sequence). The DNA for the CDR3 is TGCAGTGCTAGAGAATCGGGGGCTCCCTCCTACGAGCAGTACTTC. The encoded protein is CSARESGAPSYEQYF.

This clonotype was counted many times. This chain links TRBV15 with TRBJ2-4; TRBD1 matches at 7 bases. Germline assignment: CDR1 LNHNV and CDR2 YYDKDF (reference sequence). The CDR3 is 17 residues long. J was trimmed by 2 bases and V by 5 bases; bases with no gene match: 12. CDR3 region: CATSGQTGPETKNIQYF. CDR3 nucleotide sequence: TGTGCCACCAGCGGACAGACAGGGCCGGAGACCAAAAACATTCAGTACTTC.

This clonotype has ten or more counts. The chain uses TRBV13 and TRBJ2-1; 12 nucleotides line up with TRBD2. This CDR3 comprises 17 residues. The germline V gene has CDR1 PRHDT and CDR2 FYEKMQ (reference sequence). The junction had 4 bases not matched to a gene; V was cut back by 0 bases and J by 4 bases. CDR3 nucleotides: TGTGCCAGCAGCTTAGGGCTAGCGGGAGGGGGATACAATGAGCAGTTCTTC. This gives the protein CASSLGLAGGGYNEQFF.

This clonotype was detected ten times or more. The chain uses TRBV25-1 and TRBJ2-7, with TRBD1 matching over 7 bases. CDR1 and CDR2 from the germline V gene are MGHDK and SYGVNS. Trimming cost V 4 bases and J 3 bases; bases outside gene matches: 9. CDR3 length: 15 amino acids. The CDR3 DNA follows: TGTGCCAGCAGTGTCCGACAGGGTGCGATCTACGAGCAGTACTTC. Residues: CASSVRQGAIYEQYF.

V gene TRBV10-3 combines with J gene TRBJ2-3, with 7 bases matching TRBD1. This CDR3 has 14 residues. V trimming: 10 bases; J trimming: 0 bases; junction bases outside the gene matches: 7. Germline CDR1 reads ENHRY; CDR2 reads SYGVKD. The CDR3 protein is CATLGQVSTDTQYF. In nucleotides, the CDR3 is TGTGCCACCCTAGGACAGGTTAGCACAGATACGCAGTATTTT.

V usage is TRBV6-1 and J usage is TRBJ2-1; TRBD1 agrees at 9 bases. V shed 10 bases and J 6 bases; nucleotides not matched to a gene: 13. Looked up from germline, CDR1 is MNHNS and CDR2 is SASEGT. CDR3 length: 15 residues. The CDR3 DNA follows: TGTGCCACGCAAATGCCGGGACAGGGTTCCAATGAGCAGTTCTTC. Translating it yields CATQMPGQGSNEQFF.

In its sample, this clonotype was seen many times. The chain has TRBV28 and TRBJ1-3; D perhaps matches TRBD1 (6 bases). Deletions cut 1 base from V and 1 base from J, with 14 bases between. This CDR3 region has 17 residues. In germline, CDR1 is MDHEN, CDR2 SYDVKM. The CDR3 spells CASSLSQGTSSGNTIYF. CDR3 DNA: TGTGCCAGCAGTTTATCGCAGGGGACGAGTTCTGGAAACACCATATATTTT.

In this sample, this clonotype turned up many times. This rearrangement joins TRBV3-1 to TRBJ2-1; D uncertain. Germline assignment: CDR1 LGHDT and CDR2 YNNKEL (reference sequence). This CDR3 has 15 amino acids. The V gene lost 0 bases and the J gene lost 0 bases, with 6 bases spanning the gap. CDR3 in DNA: TGTGCCAGCAGCCAAGAGGCAGCCTCCTACAATGAGCAGTTCTTC. Amino acid sequence: CASSQEAASYNEQFF.

This clonotype was detected many times. The J gene is TRBJ2-7, the V gene TRBV6-5; 16 positions match TRBD2. The CDR3 extends over 17 amino acids. Per germline, CDR1 MNHEY and CDR2 SVGAGI. With 2 bases clipped from V and 4 bases from J, the junction kept 5 bases outside the gene matches. CDR3 in DNA: TGTGCCAGCAGTTACGGACCGGGACTAGCGGGAGGGTACGAGCAGTACTTC. It is translated as CASSYGPGLAGGYEQYF.

This clonotype occurred many times. This chain joins TRBV19 and TRBJ2-1; 11 nucleotides line up with TRBD2. The trim removed 5 bases at V and 6 bases at J, leaving 6 bases unmatched. This CDR3 region has 15 residues. CDR1 LNHDA and CDR2 SQIVND come from the germline V gene (reference sequence). Written as DNA, the CDR3 is TGTGCCAGTAGTCTCACTAGCGGGAGTGGCAATGAGCAGTTCTTC. Translation: CASSLTSGSGNEQFF.

V and J are TRBV5-8 and TRBJ1-1; D gene ambiguous. Germline lookup yields CDR1 SGHTS and CDR2 YDEGEE. V was trimmed by 2 bases and J by 6 bases, leaving 8 bases between them. This CDR3 has 12 amino acids. The CDR3, as DNA: TGTGCCAGCAGCTTTCCGGGCCCTGAAGCTTTCTTT. Amino acids: CASSFPGPEAFF.

This clonotype was counted at least ten times. The chain uses TRBV6-5 and TRBJ2-3, with 10 positions matching TRBD2. The germline V gene encodes CDR1 MNHEY and CDR2 SVGAGI. CDR3 length: 18 residues. The junction had 13 bases not matched to a gene; V was cut back by 5 bases and J by 2 bases. The CDR3 protein is CASSPLAGDWGATDTQYF. CDR3 sequence (DNA): TGTGCCAGCAGTCCTCTAGCGGGAGACTGGGGCGCCACAGATACGCAGTATTTT.

Ten or more counts support this clonotype. The chain uses TRBV28 and TRBJ2-7; D may match TRBD1 or TRBD2 (5 bases each). V lost 4 bases and J 1 base, leaving 14 bases between the germline ends. Germline CDR1 is MDHEN and CDR2 is SYDVKM. The CDR3 spans 15 residues. The CDR3 here is CASSSGAEGSYEQYF. Here the CDR3 DNA reads TGTGCCAGCAGTTCCGGGGCAGAAGGGTCCTACGAGCAGTACTTC.

At least ten counts were recorded for this clonotype. The rearrangement links TRBV6-1 to TRBJ2-6, with D possibly being TRBD2 (6 bases). There are 18 residues in the CDR3. Trimming removed 5 bases at V and 0 bases at J, with 17 bases between. From germline, CDR1 is MNHNS and CDR2 SASEGT. The CDR3 loop reads CASSYQGTSRSGANVLTF. The CDR3 nucleotides read TGTGCCAGCAGTTATCAAGGGACTTCCCGCTCTGGGGCCAACGTCCTGACTTTC.

In its sample, this clonotype was seen many times. This chain connects TRBV20-1 to TRBJ1-1; TRBD1 is a possible D gene (5 bases). The CDR3 is 16 amino acids. The V gene lost 3 bases and the J gene lost 0 bases, with 17 bases spanning the gap. Germline CDR1 reads DFQATT; CDR2 reads SNEGSKA (reference sequence). The CDR3 nucleotides are TGCAGTGCTAGTGGGCTTTTCGGGGGAGTGAACACTGAAGCTTTCTTT. Its translation is CSASGLFGGVNTEAFF.

The table lists this clonotype with a few counts. V gene TRBV3-1 combines with J gene TRBJ2-1; weak D call: TRBD1 (6 bases). Between the trimmed V and J ends, which lost 0 bases and 14 bases, there was a span of 11 bases. Germline V gene lookup returns CDR1 LGHDT and CDR2 YNNKEL (reference sequence). This CDR3 has 12 amino acids. The CDR3 protein is CASSQEGAWKFF. The CDR3 DNA reads as TGTGCCAGCAGCCAAGAGGGGGCATGGAAGTTCTTC.

V gene TRBV5-6 combines with J gene TRBJ2-2, with D possibly being TRBD1 or TRBD2 (5 bases each). Germline V lookup: CDR1 SGHDT, CDR2 YYEEEE. V was cut by 4 bases and J by 0 bases, with 7 bases left in between. The CDR3 is 14 amino acids. DNA for the CDR3: TGTGCCAGCAGCGGGGGACCGAACACCGGGGAGCTGTTTTTT. Translating gives CASSGGPNTGELFF.

The genes are TRBV2 and TRBJ2-5; TRBD1 aligns across 9 bases. From germline, CDR1 is SNHLY and CDR2 FYNNEI. Trimming removed 3 bases from V and 7 bases from J; junction bases left unmatched: 3. This CDR3 has 13 residues. The CDR3 DNA follows: TGTGCCAGCAGTGAGGGACAGGGAGGGACCCAGTACTTC. Residues: CASSEGQGGTQYF.

At least ten counts were recorded for this clonotype. The gene calls are TRBV19 and TRBJ2-1; TRBD2 matches 9 bases. V lost 3 bases, J lost 0 bases, and 12 bases stayed unmatched. The CDR3 consists of 19 residues. Looked up from germline, CDR1 is LNHDA and CDR2 is SQIVND (reference sequence). In DNA form, the CDR3 reads TGTGCCAGTAGTATGGAAGTTCTAGCGGGAACAAGCTCCTACAATGAGCAGTTCTTC. Translated, it gives CASSMEVLAGTSSYNEQFF.

In this sample, this clonotype turned up many times. V is TRBV6-1 and J is TRBJ1-5, with no clear D. Germline V gene data show CDR1 as MNHNS and CDR2 as SASEGT. V lost 7 bases and J 2 bases, leaving 18 bases between the germline ends. CDR3 length: 16 amino acids. The DNA of the CDR3 is TGTGCCAGCACTCCCCGGGCTGACTTTCGCAATCAGCCCCAGCATTTT. Protein sequence: CASTPRADFRNQPQHF.

This clonotype was seen a few times. The chain is built from TRBV10-3 and TRBJ2-2; TRBD2 is a possible D gene (6 bases). This CDR3 is built from 10 residues. CDR1 is ENHRY, CDR2 SYGVKD, per germline. For the CDR3, the DNA is TGTGCGGGGGGCACCGGGGAGCTGTTTTTT. Protein sequence: CAGGTGELFF.

The chain recombines TRBV6-1 with TRBJ2-1, with a weak D call TRBD1 (6 bases). The germline CDR1 and CDR2 sequences are MNHNS and SASEGT. Trimming removed 5 bases at V and 5 bases at J, with 13 bases between. The CDR3 consists of 14 residues. The CDR3 nucleotides are TGTGCCAGCAGTACCGCAGACAGGAACAATGAGCAGTTCTTC. It specifies CASSTADRNNEQFF.

The table lists this clonotype with many counts. The rearrangement links TRBV19 to TRBJ1-1; a weak D match, TRBD1 (5 bases). Germline-derived CDR1 and CDR2 are LNHDA and SQIVND (reference sequence). The CDR3 is 14 amino acids. V was cut by 3 bases and J by 5 bases, with 13 bases left in between. DNA for the CDR3: TGTGCCAGTAGTATGGGAGCCGGGGGGACTGAAGCTTTCTTT. Translating gives CASSMGAGGTEAFF.

This clonotype was picked up many times. The chain combines TRBV6-1 with TRBJ1-4; TRBD1 matches at 8 bases. Germline CDR1 is MNHNS and CDR2 is SASEGT. V dropped 5 bases and J dropped 4; count of bases not matched to a gene: 6. The CDR3 consists of 15 residues. The CDR3: CASSWTGQGNEKLFF. The CDR3 DNA reads as TGTGCCAGCAGTTGGACAGGGCAGGGTAATGAAAAACTGTTTTTT.

Turning to this clonotype: An end of the junction differs from the germline gene, which may be a read error. This rearrangement joins TRBV27 to TRBJ1-4, with D perhaps matching TRBD1 (6 bases). This CDR3 has 19 residues. Germline V gene sequence: CDR1 MNHEY, CDR2 SMNVEV (reference sequence). CDR3 sequence (DNA): TGTGCCAGCAATTTAAGACCCGCAGGGGCCGATGCAACTAATGAAAAACTGTTTTTT. As protein: CASNLRPAGADATNEKLFF. The full variable domain, completed using reference TRBV27 and TRBJ1-4, is EAQVTQNPRYLITVTGKKLTVTCSQNMNHEYMSWYRQDPGLGLRQIYYSMNVEVTDKGDVPEGYKVSRKEKRNFPLILESPSPNQTSLYFCASNLRPAGADATNEKLFFGSGTQLSVL.